This section outlines one T cell receptor (beta chain) sequence together with its context. The antigen is unknown. Vbeta (60) and Jbeta (13) primers were used in the PCR. TCRdb's copy holds only in-frame clones and misses some; the assay was immunoSEQ multiplex PCR. The sample has some 110,000 clones, roughly 73% seen once. The CDR3 extends over 13 amino acids. Trimming removed 6 bases from V and 9 bases from J, with 15 bases in between. CDR1 and CDR2 (germline): MNHEY, SVGAGI. This record belongs to a study of cytomegalovirus exposure and HLA in healthy donors. Study findings and constraints: Further analysis, carried out later, found HLA-associated TCR beta chains more clonally expanded than equally common other chains. Near-uniform donor sequencing depth was presumed by presence/absence analyses. The study carried out a later analysis of TCR beta sequences. It associated some 18,000 of them with specific HLA alleles at a false discovery rate of 0.05. The productive fraction for most TCR beta V segments was about 87% or about 30% in an earlier analysis.

The TCR was taken from a man aged 35 to 55 in good health and CMV-seronegative. This rearrangement joins TRBV6-5 to TRBJ1-5, with a possible D match to TRBD1 (6 bases). Sequenced: PBMCs. DNA of the CDR3: TGTGCCAGCAGCCGTTCGGACAGTCGGCCCCAGCATTTT. It encodes CASSRSDSRPQHF.